This TCR beta chain was captured by sequencing in a study of T cells in Graves' hyperthyroidism and ophthalmopathy. What was amplified from RNA transcripts were TCR beta CDR3 regions. During a first-round RT-PCR of the TCR CDR3, the HTBI primer set was used. TCRdb redid the calling of the multiplex PCR reads with MiXCR, one entry per CDR3 protein. The table includes around 600,000 distinct CDR3 sequences, nearly 45% detected once. Investigators excluded patients with uncontrolled infection, other autoimmune disease, pregnancy or lactation. General study results and limits: Ophthalmopathy was told apart from stable hyperthyroidism by a 13 V-J model.

The CDR3 contains 14 residues. Trimming removed 6 bases at V and 1 base at J, with 15 bases between. CDR1 and CDR2 from the germline V gene are DFQATT and SNEGSKA (reference sequence). On this clonotype itself: Its target is not known.

The sample taken for sequencing was peripheral blood or thyroid tissue (not recorded which). V is TRBV20-1 and J is TRBJ1-1; D gene unclear. The receptor was isolated from an adult man with Graves' disease, either hyperthyroidism or ophthalmopathy (not recorded which). The CDR3 loop reads CSASPGSKNTEAFF. The CDR3 bases are TGCAGTGCCAGCCCCGGATCTAAGAACACTGAAGCTTTCTTT.